This record concerns one TCR beta chain sequence. Its antigen is not yet known. No base qualities exist here, and no much larger clone lies one base off it. This sample was taken from a study of blood T cell repertoires in COVID-19 (dated by TCRdb to about 2020). About the study as a whole: The collaborator samples originated in the United States, Italy and Spain and spanned the acute and convalescent phases of COVID-19. The prospective study material was composed of cDNA or gDNA derived from T cells, B-cell-depleted T cells, or PBMCs. Subjects who had been exposed to COVID-19, were actively infected with it, or had recovered from it provided the deeply sampled blood TCRbeta repertoires that made up the dataset. A freely available public database, intended as a resource for researchers studying the immune response to SARS-CoV-2, is where the repertoires were released. The samples were drawn from two sources: the first 160 participants of the ongoing ImmuneRACE study, and 1,200 or so subjects contributed by 6 global collaborators. The sample metadata nearly always contained a de-identified subject ID, COVID-19 status, age in years and sex. Where available, HLA class I and class II types were obtained from metadata supplied by the sample provider rather than from assay-based typing. Study-wide findings and limitations: Clinical and demographic metadata were provided uncurated, with the amount varying by source and participant.

Collaborating institutions collected whole blood in K2EDTA tubes following their own protocols. Collaborator samples were shipped for TCRbeta analysis as frozen whole blood, isolated PBMCs, or DNA extracted from either sample type. CDR1 and CDR2 (SGHVS, FQNEAQ) derive from the germline V gene. Measured from the cysteine to the phenylalanine, the CDR3 is 16 residues long. CDR3 DNA only is kept here, 48 bases in frame from base 1. V and J lose 1 base and 2 bases, and a span of 12 bases separates them. TCRbeta CDR3 regions were amplified from genomic DNA by means of the immunoSEQ Assay, a bias-controlled multiplex PCR. In the original analysis: Nucleated cell counts per sample were estimated from amplification of reference gene primers within the assay. To quantify the absolute abundance of each unique TCRbeta CDR3 rearrangement, sequence reads were collapsed and filtered. For each sample, productive Simpson clonality was calculated by taking the square root of Simpson's diversity index across productive rearrangements. TCRdb stores this immuneACCESS table with in-frame sequences only. Part of the clones is absent; in the studies checked, under half of the shortfall reflects unresolved V genes, and no reason is known for the rest. That table gives V, J and clone size, and the DNA gave D and trimming. In all, the sample holds some 48,000 clones, and about 81% of those were seen once. 13% to 15% of the sample lies in the top ten.

The material sequenced was peripheral blood. This receptor chain uses TRBV7-8 and TRBJ1-3; a weak D assignment points to TRBD1 (6 bases agree). This sequence originates from a human donor with acute or convalescent COVID-19. The donor label of this sample is uncertain. The base sequence is TGTGCCAGCAGCTTAGTCGGGGGGCAGGCTGGAAACACCATATATTTT. Translated, it gives CASSLVGGQAGNTIYF.